The T cell receptor (beta chain) described here comes from a study of Graves' ophthalmopathy and Graves' hyperthyroidism. Where ophthalmopathy was present, donors had moderate-to-severe activity, CAS ≥3, NOSPECS ≥4 and duration under 3 months. The trim removed 5 bases at V and 3 bases at J, leaving 8 bases unmatched. The CDR3 consists of 17 residues. The germline V gene encodes CDR1 SEHNR and CDR2 FQNEAQ (reference sequence). This clonotype was seen just once. Amplified material comprised TCR beta CDR3 regions derived from RNA transcripts. The first round was an RT-PCR with HTBI primers, and the second round was a multiplex PCR. TCRdb reprocessed the multiplex PCR reads with MiXCR, giving one entry per CDR3 protein. The data show some 750,000 distinct CDR3 sequences, 40% seen once.

Sequenced sample: peripheral blood. This TCR came from an adult man with Graves' ophthalmopathy. V and J are TRBV7-9 and TRBJ2-5; 14 positions agree with TRBD2. The CDR3 nucleotides are TGTGCCAGCAGCCCCACCGGGACTAGCGGGGGAAAAGAGACCCAGTACTTC. Its protein is CASSPTGTSGGKETQYF.